These 11 T cell receptor beta chains originate from one sample sequenced in a study of T cell repertoires in cytomegalovirus infection. MiXCR was run by TCRdb on the reads, yielding one entry per CDR3 protein. The sample holds 480,000 or so distinct CDR3 sequences; roughly 12% are singletons and the top ten take more than 8.5%. Sequencing was carried out using PBMCs. These TCRs come from a human donor in good health (CMV status not recorded). Some clones in this sample may be carry-over from other donors' samples.

This clonotype was detected many times. The chain recombines TRBV27 with TRBJ2-2; D may correspond to TRBD1 or TRBD2 (5 bases each). This CDR3 contains 18 residues. From germline, CDR1 is MNHEY and CDR2 SMNVEV (reference sequence). The ends were cut back, 3 bases at V and 0 bases at J, with 17 bases in the middle. The CDR3 DNA reads as TGTGCCAGCAGTTTCCCCGGGGCTAATTACGCGAACACCGGGGAGCTGTTTTTT. This encodes CASSFPGANYANTGELFF.

As to this clonotype: Since a much larger clone is just one base distant, this may be a read error. The CDR3 loop is CASSGDRESYEQYF. The CDR3 nucleotides read TGTGCCAGCAGCGGAGACAGGGAGTCCTACGAGCAGTACTTC. The gene calls are TRBV7-2 and TRBJ2-7, with 7 bases matching TRBD1. The CDR3 is 14 amino acids. V shed 5 bases, J shed 1 base, and the junction held 5 bases outside the gene matches. Germline CDR1 SGHTA, CDR2 FQGNSA.

A word on this clonotype: This could be a read error, since a much larger clone is one nucleotide away. V and J are TRBV25-1 and TRBJ1-1; D gene ambiguous. From germline, CDR1 is MGHDK and CDR2 SYGVNS. The length of the CDR3 is 13 residues. Trimming shortened V by 7 bases and J by 4 bases, and 13 bases separated the two germline ends. The CDR3 nucleotides are TGTGCCAGCACCGCCCTTGGGGTCACTGAAGCTTTCTTT. It is translated as CASTALGVTEAFF.

This clonotype was observed at least ten times. The V gene is TRBV6-5, the J gene TRBJ2-1, with a possible D match to TRBD2 (5 bases). V lost 5 bases, J lost 7 bases, and 15 bases lay in between. Germline V gene lookup returns CDR1 MNHEY and CDR2 SVGAGI. The length of the CDR3 is 14 residues. This CDR3 is CASSQVEGRNEQFF. The CDR3 DNA reads as TGTGCCAGCAGTCAGGTTGAGGGCCGAAATGAGCAGTTCTTC.

The CDR3 DNA is TGTGCCAGCAGCTTAACTAGCGGGGGGGGTAATACGCAGTATTTT. Translating gives CASSLTSGGGNTQYF. The rearrangement uses TRBV11-2 and TRBJ2-3; 13 nucleotides align to TRBD2. Germline loops: CDR1 SGHAT, CDR2 FQNNGV. This CDR3 is built from 15 residues. V shed 2 bases and J 7 bases; nucleotides not matched to a gene: 3.

This clonotype was observed many times. CDR3: CASSWGQVSHNEQFF. As DNA, the CDR3 is TGCGCCAGCAGCTGGGGACAGGTCTCGCACAATGAGCAGTTCTTC. J is TRBJ2-1 and V is TRBV5-1, with 8 bases fitting TRBD1. The CDR3 sequence is 15 residues long. V trimming: 3 bases; J trimming: 5 bases; junction bases outside the gene matches: 7. The germline gives CDR1 SGHRS, CDR2 YFSETQ.

In this sample, this clonotype turned up many times. CDR3 sequence: CAISANSHSGRACNEQFF. The CDR3 DNA reads as TGTGCCATCAGTGCTAACTCCCATAGCGGGAGGGCTTGCAATGAGCAGTTCTTC. The V and J genes are TRBV10-3 and TRBJ2-1; 11 nucleotides line up with TRBD2. V lost 4 bases and J lost 6; bases outside the gene matches: 14. This CDR3 comprises 18 residues. Germline CDR1 reads ENHRY; CDR2 reads SYGVKD.

This clonotype was seen at least ten times. The V call is TRBV29-1, the J call TRBJ2-1; weak D call: TRBD1 (6 bases). Germline-derived CDR1 and CDR2 are SQVTM and ANQGSEA. This CDR3 is built from 16 residues. V dropped 0 bases and J dropped 1 base, with 13 bases sitting between them. CDR3 in DNA: TGCAGCGTTGAAGAGGAGAGGACAGCTTCCTACAATGAGCAGTTCTTC. Protein: CSVEEERTASYNEQFF.

This clonotype was observed a handful of times. The V gene is TRBV20-1, the J gene TRBJ1-5; TRBD1 matches at 9 bases. Trimming cost V 5 bases and J 5 bases; bases outside gene matches: 4. Germline V lookup: CDR1 DFQATT, CDR2 SNEGSKA (reference sequence). The CDR3 loop spans 13 amino acids. The CDR3 nucleotides are TGCAGTGCTGTTACAGGGGGCGATCAGCCCCAGCATTTT. This encodes CSAVTGGDQPQHF.

The J gene is TRBJ2-1, the V gene TRBV30; D is undetermined. The CDR3 runs to 12 residues. V dropped 3 bases and J dropped 7 bases, with 10 bases sitting between them. Germline CDR1 is GTSNPN and CDR2 is SVGIG (reference sequence). The CDR3 is CAWRLRRNEQFF. As DNA, the CDR3 is TGTGCCTGGAGACTCCGCCGGAATGAGCAGTTCTTC.

This clonotype was observed at least ten times. One junction end does not reproduce the germline sequence, and a read error may be involved. The chain is built from TRBV7-3 and TRBJ2-1, with D uncertain. CDR1 and CDR2 from the germline V gene are SGHTA and FQGTGA. The CDR3 sequence is 13 residues long. Here the CDR3 reads CASSLTVNNEQFF. CDR3 bases: TGTGCCAGCAGCCTAACAGTTAACAATGAGCAGTTCTTC.